What follows are 21 T cell receptor beta chains derived from one specimen sequenced in a study of blood T cell repertoires in COVID-19. The assay was immunoSEQ multiplex PCR, and TCRdb's table has in-frame clones only and misses some. The data contain 200,000 to 300,000 clones, just under 85% of them singletons. Sequenced input: peripheral blood. The receptors stem from a woman aged 55-70 years with active or convalescent COVID-19.

As regards this clone: Other nucleotide sequences in the sample specify the same CDR3. The V and J genes are TRBV5-1 and TRBJ2-1; no clear D. Per germline, CDR1 SGHRS and CDR2 YFSETQ. The CDR3 covers 12 residues. V was pared by 1 base and J by 7 bases, with 6 bases between. This CDR3 reads CASSLSRNEQFF. The CDR3 DNA reads as TGCGCCAGCAGCTTGTCTAGGAATGAGCAGTTCTTC.

This clone is a singleton in its sample. V is TRBV5-1 and J is TRBJ1-2; 7 bases agree with TRBD1. Unmatched junction bases numbered 5, after V lost 0 bases and J lost 6 bases. The germline V gene has CDR1 SGHRS and CDR2 YFSETQ. The CDR3 consists of 14 residues. The CDR3 DNA reads as TGCGCCAGCAGCTTGGACGCGACAGGGAATGGCTACACCTTC. Translating gives CASSLDATGNGYTF. Looking up the rest from reference TRBV5-1 and TRBJ1-2 gives the full variable domain: KAGVTQTPRYLIKTRGQQVTLSCSPISGHRSVSWYQQTPGQGLQFLFEYFSETQRNKGNFPGRFSGRQFSNSRSEMNVSTLELGDSALYLCASSLDATGNGYTFGSGTRLTVV.

The chain couples TRBV2 to TRBJ2-1, with 7 bases fitting TRBD2. This CDR3 comprises 16 residues. Trimming took 3 bases from V and 4 from J; bases not matched to a gene: 9. Germline values: CDR1 SNHLY, CDR2 FYNNEI. This CDR3 is CASSERASGYYNEQFF. DNA of the CDR3: TGTGCCAGCAGTGAGAGAGCTAGCGGATATTACAATGAGCAGTTCTTC.

The J gene is TRBJ1-3, the V gene TRBV20-1; D is unclear. V was pared by 3 bases and J by 4 bases, with 13 bases between. The CDR3 runs to 14 residues. Germline CDR1 and CDR2: DFQATT and SNEGSKA (reference sequence). CDR3: CSASTAQFGNTIYF. The DNA of the CDR3 is TGCAGTGCTAGTACAGCCCAATTCGGAAACACCATATATTTT.

CDR3 in amino acids: CAAQGGSYNSPLHF. Here the CDR3 DNA reads TGTGCCGCACAGGGTGGCTCCTATAATTCACCCCTCCACTTT. This rearrangement joins TRBV28 to TRBJ1-6, with D tentatively TRBD1 (6 bases). CDR3 length equals 14 residues. Germline loops: CDR1 MDHEN, CDR2 SYDVKM. Trimming cost V 11 bases and J 0 bases, with 11 bases left between them.

The count of this clone is one. This chain uses TRBV5-1 with TRBJ2-2; possible D gene TRBD1, 6 bases. Trimming shortened V by 4 bases and J by 1 base, and 8 bases separated the two germline ends. This CDR3 has 14 amino acids. Germline values: CDR1 SGHRS, CDR2 YFSETQ. This chain's CDR3 is CASSNRVNTGELFF. The CDR3 nucleotides read TGCGCCAGCAGCAACAGGGTGAACACCGGGGAGCTGTTTTTT.

This clone was detected only once. The chain carries TRBV5-4 and TRBJ1-2; perhaps TRBD1 as D (5 bases). The CDR3 has 15 amino acids. The V and J ends lost 1 base and 8 bases respectively, with 18 bases between them. Germline values: CDR1 SGHNT, CDR2 YYREEE (reference sequence). The CDR3 DNA reads as TGTGCCAGCAGCTTGCTAGACAGTACGCGAAACGGCTACACCTTC. It encodes CASSLLDSTRNGYTF.

This clone has a handful of counts. J is TRBJ1-5 and V is TRBV5-5; D gene unclear. Looked up from germline, CDR1 is SGHKS and CDR2 is YYEKEE (reference sequence). The CDR3 extends over 14 amino acids. Trimming removed 0 bases from V and 5 bases from J, with 9 bases in between. The CDR3 coding sequence is TGTGCCAGCAGCTTGGGGGAGCCTCATCAGCCCCAGCATTTT. Its translation is CASSLGEPHQPQHF.

The rearrangement uses TRBV7-9 and TRBJ2-7; weak D call: TRBD2 (5 bases). The V end lost 5 bases, the J end lost 4 bases, and 12 bases lay between the germline ends. CDR1 and CDR2 from the germline V gene are SEHNR and FQNEAQ (reference sequence). The CDR3 is 13 residues long. The CDR3 loop is CASSPGRVYEQYF. In DNA, the CDR3 is TGTGCCAGCAGCCCCGGGCGGGTGTACGAGCAGTACTTC.

This chain joins TRBV14 and TRBJ2-3, with D tentatively TRBD1 (5 bases). Per germline, CDR1 SGHDN and CDR2 FVKESK. The CDR3 totals 14 residues. Trimming pared 11 bases from V and 4 bases from J, leaving 19 bases between. The CDR3, as DNA: TGTGCCTCCCGAGGCAGGGAACCCTCAGATACGCAGTATTTT. It translates to CASRGREPSDTQYF.

The chain recombines TRBV6-1 with TRBJ2-7; D gene uncertain. Per germline, CDR1 MNHNS and CDR2 SASEGT. The CDR3 is made up of 11 amino acids. Trimming shortened V by 2 bases and J by 3 bases, and 2 bases separated the two germline ends. In nucleotides, the CDR3 is TGTGCCAGCAGTGAACTCTACGAGCAGTACTTC. Residues: CASSELYEQYF.

The V call is TRBV2, the J call TRBJ2-5; TRBD2 matches at 9 bases. After removal of 1 base from V and 3 bases from J, the junction contained 6 bases not matched to a gene. The germline CDR1 and CDR2 sequences are SNHLY and FYNNEI. This CDR3 is 16 amino acids long. CDR3 DNA sequence: TGTGCCAGCAGTGAAGGGGTAGCGGGAGTCAAAGAGACCCAGTACTTC. This translates into CASSEGVAGVKETQYF. The variable domain in full, completed from reference TRBV2 and TRBJ2-5, reads EPEVTQTPSHQVTQMGQEVILRCVPISNHLYFYWYRQILGQKVEFLVSFYNNEISEKSEIFDDQFSVERPDGSNFTLKIRSTKLEDSAMYFCASSEGVAGVKETQYFGPGTRLLVL.

This clone was seen once. The V call is TRBV7-2, the J call TRBJ2-7; possible D gene TRBD2, 7 bases. The CDR3 is 15 amino acids. Between the trimmed V and J ends, which lost 3 bases and 7 bases, there was a span of 19 bases. Germline V gene sequence: CDR1 SGHTA, CDR2 FQGNSA. This CDR3 reads CASSFSGGPGGEQYV. As DNA, the CDR3 is TGTGCCAGCAGCTTTTCGGGGGGCCCCGGAGGGGAGCAGTACGTC.

The chain links TRBV9 to TRBJ2-5, with D uncertain. Germline loops: CDR1 SGDLS, CDR2 YYNGEE. V was clipped by 3 bases and J by 2 bases, with 8 bases between them. The CDR3 sequence is 13 residues long. CDR3 region: CASSALLQETQYF. CDR3 nucleotides: TGTGCCAGCAGCGCACTCCTGCAAGAGACCCAGTACTTC.

V usage is TRBV5-1 and J usage is TRBJ2-7; D is unresolved. The CDR3 spans 14 residues. Per germline, CDR1 SGHRS and CDR2 YFSETQ. Deletions cut 0 bases from V and 2 bases from J, with 9 bases between. CDR3 region: CASSLEQNPYEQYF. The CDR3 DNA reads as TGCGCCAGCAGCTTGGAACAGAACCCCTACGAGCAGTACTTC.

The genes are TRBV3-1 (or the pseudogene TRBV3-2) and TRBJ1-2; D gene ambiguous. V shed 1 base and J shed 5 bases, with 8 bases lying between them. The CDR3 runs 13 residues. Per germline, CDR1 LGHDT and CDR2 YNNKEL (reference sequence). The CDR3 loop reads CASSQGEWYGYTF. The CDR3 coding sequence is TGTGCCAGCAGCCAAGGCGAGTGGTATGGCTACACCTTC.

This chain joins TRBV5-1 and TRBJ1-5; 7 positions match TRBD1. Germline CDR1 is SGHRS and CDR2 is YFSETQ. The CDR3 is made up of 14 amino acids. J gave up 4 bases and V 6 bases, and 7 bases lay outside the gene matches. The CDR3 spells CASTPPQGNQPQHF. The CDR3 region has the DNA TGCGCCAGCACCCCCCCACAGGGGAATCAGCCCCAGCATTTT.

This clone was observed once. The chain couples TRBV19 to TRBJ1-4; D ambiguous. CDR1 is LNHDA and CDR2 is SQIVND in the germline V gene (reference sequence). V lost 7 bases to trimming and J lost 7 bases, with 13 bases between them. The CDR3 loop spans 13 amino acids. CDR3 nucleotides: TGTGCCAGTACTACCCCGGGGAGTGAAAAACTGTTTTTT. Its translation: CASTTPGSEKLFF.

The chain employs TRBV11-2 and TRBJ2-2; no firm D call. The CDR3 covers 13 residues. Germline lookup yields CDR1 SGHAT and CDR2 FQNNGV. Trimming removed 4 bases from V and 7 bases from J, with 10 bases in between. The CDR3 nucleotides read TGTGCCAGCAGCTGGATCGCGGACGGGGAGCTGTTTTTT. Residues: CASSWIADGELFF.

The rearrangement uses TRBV29-1 and TRBJ2-1, with 9 nucleotides matching TRBD2. Germline trimming cut 5 bases from V and 4 bases from J; bases unmatched to any gene: 6. This CDR3 has 14 residues. CDR1 SQVTM and CDR2 ANQGSEA come from the germline V gene. In DNA, the CDR3 is TGCAGCGTTCCGGGAAGCGGGGGGTACAATGAGCAGTTCTTC. Translating it yields CSVPGSGGYNEQFF.

V gene TRBV11-2 combines with J gene TRBJ1-1; no firm D call. The V gene's germline CDR1 is SGHAT and CDR2 FQNNGV. The germline V and J ends were trimmed by 0 bases and 5 bases, with 7 bases remaining between them. The CDR3 sequence is 13 residues long. The CDR3 sequence: CASSLERWTEAFF. The DNA of the CDR3 is TGTGCCAGCAGCTTAGAGCGGTGGACTGAAGCTTTCTTT.